Below, 18 T cell receptor beta chains from the same sample are listed, as sequenced in a study of T cells in Graves' hyperthyroidism and ophthalmopathy. Researchers took RNA transcripts and amplified the TCR beta CDR3 regions from them. During a first-round RT-PCR of the TCR CDR3, the HTBI primer set was used. TCRdb used MiXCR to reprocess the multiplex PCR reads, holding one entry per CDR3 protein. The data show around 500,000 distinct CDR3 sequences, about 16% seen once. The source material was blood. These receptors were obtained from a woman aged 25 to 45 with Graves' ophthalmopathy.

This clonotype occurred many times. The V call is TRBV5-1, the J call TRBJ2-3, with 12 bases lining up with TRBD2. CDR1 and CDR2 (germline): SGHRS, YFSETQ. The V and J ends lost 3 bases and 1 base, in that order; junction bases with no gene match: 0. The CDR3 totals 15 residues. DNA for the CDR3: TGCGCCAGCAGCTGGACTAGCGGGGGCACAGATACGCAGTATTTT. It yields the protein CASSWTSGGTDTQYF.

The table lists this clonotype with many counts. The chain combines TRBV9 with TRBJ2-7, with 9 bases fitting TRBD1. The CDR3 contains 13 residues. The ends lost 5 bases at V and 4 bases at J; junction bases unmatched: 4. Per the germline V gene, CDR1 is SGDLS and CDR2 is YYNGEE. CDR3 protein: CASSGGQGYEQYF. As DNA, the CDR3 is TGTGCCAGCAGTGGCGGACAGGGGTACGAGCAGTACTTC.

The chain couples TRBV28 to TRBJ2-1; tentative D call: TRBD2 (7 bases). Trimming took 6 bases from V and 4 from J, leaving 16 bases between them. The germline gives CDR1 MDHEN, CDR2 SYDVKM. The CDR3 runs 15 residues. The CDR3 nucleotides are TGTGCCAGCAGGTTTCTAGGGGGGGGTTACAATGAGCAGTTCTTC. Protein sequence: CASRFLGGGYNEQFF.

This clonotype occurred many times. The chain couples TRBV28 to TRBJ2-7, with D possibly matching TRBD2 (6 bases). The CDR3 sequence is 14 residues long. Per germline, CDR1 MDHEN and CDR2 SYDVKM. Trimming stripped 2 bases from V and 3 bases from J, with 11 bases between. The CDR3 DNA follows: TGTGCCAGCAGTTTAGCGGGACCCCTCTACGAGCAGTACTTC. It codes for CASSLAGPLYEQYF. Complete variable domain (other parts from reference TRBV28 and TRBJ2-7): DVKVTQSSRYLVKRTGEKVFLECVQDMDHENMFWYRQDPGLGLRLIYFSYDVKMKEKGDIPEGYSVSREKKERFSLILESASTNQTSMYLCASSLAGPLYEQYFGPGTRLTVT.

In its sample, this clonotype was seen many times. Here the CDR3 reads CSAREDSSYNEQFF. CDR3 nucleotide sequence: TGCAGTGCTAGAGAGGACAGCTCCTACAATGAGCAGTTCTTC. The chain recombines TRBV20-1 with TRBJ2-1, with D possibly matching TRBD1 (6 bases). This CDR3 is 14 amino acids long. Between the trimmed V and J ends, which lost 0 bases and 0 bases, there was a span of 6 bases. Looked up from germline, CDR1 is DFQATT and CDR2 is SNEGSKA (reference sequence).

This clonotype occurred a few times. This chain uses TRBV12-3 or TRBV12-4 with TRBJ2-7, with D tentatively TRBD1 or TRBD2 (5 bases each). The CDR3 covers 13 residues. With 6 bases removed from V and 9 bases from J, the gap between germline ends came to 18 bases. This chain's CDR3 is CASSSGPYLGQYF. In DNA, the CDR3 is TGTGCCAGCAGCTCGGGACCATACCTGGGGCAGTACTTC.

The V and J genes are TRBV19 and TRBJ2-1, with 8 bases aligning to TRBD2. Germline assignment: CDR1 LNHDA and CDR2 SQIVND (reference sequence). CDR3 size: 14 residues. V dropped 4 bases and J dropped 8; count of bases not matched to a gene: 7. The CDR3 nucleotides are TGTGCCAGTAGTACCTCGGGACTAGGGTATGAGCAGTTCTTC. Translation: CASSTSGLGYEQFF.

This clonotype was counted many times. The gene calls are TRBV28 and TRBJ2-7, with 8 bases lining up with TRBD1. Per germline, CDR1 MDHEN and CDR2 SYDVKM. This CDR3 comprises 15 residues. J gave up 4 bases and V 6 bases, and 11 bases lay outside the gene matches. CDR3 nucleotide sequence: TGTGCCAGCAGGTCGACCGGGACAGGAGTTTACGAGCAGTACTTC. Translating it yields CASRSTGTGVYEQYF.

Concerning this clonotype: The junction does not match germline at one end; this may be a read error. This rearrangement joins TRBV20-1 to TRBJ2-1; 9 positions match TRBD2. CDR3 length: 13 amino acids. Germline V gene sequence: CDR1 DFQATT, CDR2 SNEGSKA (reference sequence). CDR3 protein: CSARLLAGGRGVF. The CDR3 nucleotides read TGCAGTGCTAGATTACTCGCGGGCGGGAGGGGGGTCTTC.

This clonotype came up a few times. This sequence joins TRBV5-1 and TRBJ1-6, with 7 bases identical to TRBD1. The CDR3 is 15 amino acids. The germline CDR1 and CDR2 sequences are SGHRS and YFSETQ. Losses at the gene ends were 6 bases for V and 7 bases for J; bases not matched to a gene: 10. The CDR3 protein is CASTPGGTVNSPLHF. CDR3 DNA sequence: TGCGCCAGCACCCCGGGCGGGACAGTGAATTCACCCCTCCACTTT.

Concerning this clonotype itself: A much larger clone differs from this one at a single base, so this may be a read error. The chain recombines TRBV5-1 with TRBJ2-4, with D possibly matching TRBD2 (6 bases). Trimming removed 0 bases from V and 9 bases from J, with 13 bases in between. Germline V gives CDR1 SGHRS, CDR2 YFSETQ. The CDR3 has 14 amino acids. CDR3: CASSLGGDGSIQYF. Written as DNA, the CDR3 is TGCGCCAGCAGCTTGGGGGGGGATGGAAGCATTCAGTACTTC.

The J gene is TRBJ1-2, the V gene TRBV6-5; D is perhaps TRBD1 (5 bases). Per germline, CDR1 MNHEY and CDR2 SVGAGI. V gave up 0 bases and J gave up 7 bases, with 9 bases separating them. This CDR3 has 13 amino acids. The CDR3: CASSYSGGSGYTF. CDR3 DNA sequence: TGTGCCAGCAGTTACTCGGGGGGGAGTGGCTACACCTTC.

This clonotype was observed at least ten times. The chain has TRBV28 and TRBJ2-3; D call uncertain. V lost 3 bases to trimming and J lost 4 bases, with 17 bases between them. The CDR3 consists of 16 residues. Germline CDR1 reads MDHEN; CDR2 reads SYDVKM. The DNA of the CDR3 is TGTGCCAGCAGTTTGGTGTTTCACCGAGTGGCAGATACGCAGTATTTT. Translated, it gives CASSLVFHRVADTQYF. The complete variable domain, with remaining parts taken from reference TRBV28 and TRBJ2-3, reads DVKVTQSSRYLVKRTGEKVFLECVQDMDHENMFWYRQDPGLGLRLIYFSYDVKMKEKGDIPEGYSVSREKKERFSLILESASTNQTSMYLCASSLVFHRVADTQYFGPGTRLTVL.

This chain joins TRBV15 and TRBJ2-3, with D unclear. This CDR3 contains 11 residues. The V gene lost 0 bases and the J gene lost 8 bases, with 3 bases spanning the gap. The germline CDR1 and CDR2 sequences are LNHNV and YYDKDF (reference sequence). The CDR3 DNA follows: TGTGCCACCAGCAGAGAGTGTACGCAGTATTTT. Translation: CATSRECTQYF.

J is TRBJ1-3 and V is TRBV11-2; 7 bases are shared with TRBD1. The junction had 10 bases not matched to a gene; V was cut back by 4 bases and J by 4 bases. Germline CDR1 and CDR2: SGHAT and FQNNGV. There are 16 residues in the CDR3. The CDR3 protein is CASSSGRGQTGNTIYF. Written as DNA, the CDR3 is TGTGCCAGCAGCTCCGGAAGGGGGCAAACGGGAAACACCATATATTTT.

In its sample, this clonotype was seen many times. This rearrangement joins TRBV9 to TRBJ2-7; D may match TRBD1 or TRBD2 (5 bases each). The CDR3 contains 15 residues. V gave up 0 bases and J gave up 2 bases, with 12 bases separating them. The V gene's germline CDR1 is SGDLS and CDR2 YYNGEE. The CDR3 DNA follows: TGTGCCAGCAGCGTAGAAGGGGACCTTACCTACGAGCAGTACTTC. This encodes CASSVEGDLTYEQYF.

The CDR3 loop reads CASSLLNLDDEQYF. CDR3 nucleotide sequence: TGTGCCAGCAGTTTATTAAACCTTGACGACGAGCAGTACTTC. J is TRBJ2-7 and V is TRBV28, with D unresolved. CDR1 and CDR2 from the germline V gene are MDHEN and SYDVKM. CDR3 length equals 14 residues. The V end was cut by 1 base, the J end by 5 bases, with 12 bases between.

In its sample, this clonotype was seen many times. J is TRBJ1-1 and V is TRBV30, with D possibly TRBD1 on 5 matching bases. Germline CDR1 reads GTSNPN; CDR2 reads SVGIG (reference sequence). This CDR3 is built from 15 residues. The ends were cut back, 1 base at V and 5 bases at J, with 17 bases in the middle. The CDR3: CAWSADKGFETEAFF. In DNA form, the CDR3 reads TGTGCCTGGAGTGCGGATAAGGGGTTTGAAACTGAAGCTTTCTTT.